A selection of T cell receptor beta chains follows, all from one sample in a study of beta chain features in type 1 diabetes. The assay was immunoSEQ multiplex PCR, and TCRdb's table has in-frame clones only and misses some. The table includes 310,000 or so clones, approximately 9.9% detected once. The sample was central memory CD4+ T cells from blood. The receptor set was obtained from a man aged 30 to 39 with type 1 diabetes. CDR3s include the opening cysteine and the closing phenylalanine or tryptophan. The D gene is left open where the match is weak. Clone size, where shown, is once, few, many, or a class for clones that have expanded.

>few|TRBJ1-6|TRBD1|TRBV6-6
CASSTNDRAWDLHF
TGTGCCAGCAGTACAAACGACAGGGCCTGGGACCTCCACTTT
>few|TRBJ2-1|TRBD2|TRBV4-2
CASSQDGGTYNEQFF
TGTGCCAGCAGCCAAGACGGGGGGACCTACAATGAGCAGTTCTTC
>-|TRBJ2-5|-|TRBV18
CASSPPGEETQYF
TGTGCCAGCTCACCACCAGGCGAGGAGACCCAGTACTTC
>-|TRBJ2-3|TRBD2|TRBV6-6
CASTPARAGGGDTQYF
TGTGCCAGCACCCCGGCAAGGGCGGGGGGAGGCGATACGCAGTATTTT
>once|TRBJ2-7|-|TRBV4-3
CASSQGLYYEQYF
TGCGCCAGCAGCCAAGGACTTTACTACGAGCAGTACTTC
>-|TRBJ2-5|TRBD1|TRBV18
CASSAGQGLQETQYF
TGTGCCAGCTCGGCAGGACAGGGGCTCCAAGAGACCCAGTACTTC
>-|TRBJ1-2|TRBD1|TRBV27
CASSLGQGRYTF
TGTGCCAGCAGTCTGGGACAGGGCCGCTACACCTTC
>-|TRBJ1-1|-|TRBV14
CASSQGMNTEAFF
TGTGCCAGCAGCCAGGGGATGAACACTGAAGCTTTCTTT
>-|TRBJ2-3|-|TRBV28
CASSQADTQYF
TGTGCCAGCAGTCAAGCAGATACGCAGTATTTT
>few|TRBJ2-5|-|TRBV12-5
CASRRGQGETQYF
TGTGCTAGTCGGCGGGGGCAGGGAGAGACCCAGTACTTC
>few|TRBJ2-5|-|TRBV7-9
CASSWTIQETQYF
TGTGCCAGCAGCTGGACTATACAAGAGACCCAGTACTTC
>few|TRBJ1-5|-|TRBV30
CAWSVSGGQPQHF
TGTGCCTGGAGCGTCTCAGGAGGGCAGCCCCAGCATTTT
>-|TRBJ1-6|-|TRBV20-1
CSARVFRADHF
TGCAGTGCTAGAGTGTTTAGGGCAGACCACTTT
>-|TRBJ1-2|-|TRBV21-1
CASSKYKGTGDYGYTF
TGTGCCAGCAGCAAGTACAAAGGGACAGGGGACTATGGCTACACCTTC
>-|TRBJ1-3|-|TRBV10-2
CASSESGNTIYF
TGCGCCAGCAGTGAGTCTGGAAACACCATATATTTT
>few|TRBJ1-5|-|TRBV7-2
CASSLGVGSNQPQHF
TGTGCCAGCAGCCTAGGTGTGGGTTCCAATCAGCCCCAGCATTTT
>few|TRBJ1-2|-|TRBV23-1
CASSPPGGFDYGYTF
TGCGCCAGCAGTCCCCCGGGAGGATTCGACTATGGCTACACCTTC
>-|TRBJ1-3|TRBD1|TRBV19
CASSPGTGAGNTIYF
TGTGCCAGTAGTCCCGGGACAGGGGCTGGAAACACCATATATTTT
>many|TRBJ2-5|-|TRBV28
CASSGWEETQYF
TGTGCCAGCAGCGGTTGGGAAGAGACCCAGTACTTC
>many|TRBJ2-2|-|TRBV5-1
CASSFQVSSGELFF
TGCGCCAGCAGCTTCCAGGTATCGTCCGGGGAGCTGTTTTTT